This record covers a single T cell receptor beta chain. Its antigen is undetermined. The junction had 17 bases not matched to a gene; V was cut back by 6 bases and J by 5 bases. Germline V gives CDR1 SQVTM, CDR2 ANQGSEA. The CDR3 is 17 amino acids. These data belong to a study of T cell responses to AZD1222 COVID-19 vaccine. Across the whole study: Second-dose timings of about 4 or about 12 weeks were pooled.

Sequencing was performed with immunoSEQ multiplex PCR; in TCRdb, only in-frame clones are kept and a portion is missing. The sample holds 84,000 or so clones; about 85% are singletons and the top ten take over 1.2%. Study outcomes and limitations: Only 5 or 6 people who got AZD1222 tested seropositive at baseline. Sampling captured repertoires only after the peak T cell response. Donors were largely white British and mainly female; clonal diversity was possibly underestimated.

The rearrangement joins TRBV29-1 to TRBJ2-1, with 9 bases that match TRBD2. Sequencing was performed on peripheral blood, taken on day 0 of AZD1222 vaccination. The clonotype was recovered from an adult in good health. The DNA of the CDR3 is TGCAGCGTCGCCCCGACTTGGGGGGCGGGAGGGAACAATGAGCAGTTCTTC. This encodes CSVAPTWGAGGNNEQFF.